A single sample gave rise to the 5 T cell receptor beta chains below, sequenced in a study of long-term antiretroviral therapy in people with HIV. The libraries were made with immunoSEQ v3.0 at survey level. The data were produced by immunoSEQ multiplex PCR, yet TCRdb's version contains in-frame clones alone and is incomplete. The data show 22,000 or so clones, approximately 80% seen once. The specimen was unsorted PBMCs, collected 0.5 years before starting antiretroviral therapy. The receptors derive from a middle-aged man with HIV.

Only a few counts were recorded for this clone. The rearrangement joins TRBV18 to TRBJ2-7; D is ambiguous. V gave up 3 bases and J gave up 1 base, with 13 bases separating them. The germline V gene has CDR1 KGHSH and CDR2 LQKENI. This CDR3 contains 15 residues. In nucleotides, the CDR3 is TGTGCCAGCTCACCTTCGAGGACGGCTTCCTACGAGCAGTACTTC. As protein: CASSPSRTASYEQYF.

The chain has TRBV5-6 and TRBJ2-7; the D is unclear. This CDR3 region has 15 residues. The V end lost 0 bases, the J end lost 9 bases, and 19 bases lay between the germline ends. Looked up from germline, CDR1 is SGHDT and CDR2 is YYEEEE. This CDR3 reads CASSLGQVPLGGQYF. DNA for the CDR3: TGTGCCAGCAGCTTGGGGCAGGTCCCATTGGGCGGGCAGTACTTC.

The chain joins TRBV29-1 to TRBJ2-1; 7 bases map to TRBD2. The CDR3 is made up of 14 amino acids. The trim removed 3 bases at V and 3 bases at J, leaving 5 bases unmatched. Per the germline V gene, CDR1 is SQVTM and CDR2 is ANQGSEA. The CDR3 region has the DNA TGCAGCGTTGACTGGGCTAGCGGCTACAATGAGCAGTTCTTC. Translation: CSVDWASGYNEQFF.

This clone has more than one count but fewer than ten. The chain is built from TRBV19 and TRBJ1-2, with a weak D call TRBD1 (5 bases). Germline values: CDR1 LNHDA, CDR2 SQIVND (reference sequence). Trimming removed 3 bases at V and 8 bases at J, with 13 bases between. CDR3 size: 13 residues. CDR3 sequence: CASSMGRLTGYTF. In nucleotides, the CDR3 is TGTGCCAGTAGTATGGGGCGGTTAACAGGCTACACCTTC. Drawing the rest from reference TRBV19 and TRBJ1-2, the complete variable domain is DGGITQSPKYLFRKEGQNVTLSCEQNLNHDAMYWYRQDPGQGLRLIYYSQIVNDFQKGDIAEGYSVSREKKESFPLTVTSAQKNPTAFYLCASSMGRLTGYTFGSGTRLTVV.

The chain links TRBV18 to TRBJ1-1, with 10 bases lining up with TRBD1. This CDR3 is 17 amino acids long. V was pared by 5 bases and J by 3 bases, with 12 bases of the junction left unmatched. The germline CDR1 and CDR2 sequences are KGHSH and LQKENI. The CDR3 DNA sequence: TGTGCCAGCTCAACGAAGGACAGGGGGTTCTGGTACACTGAAGCTTTCTTT. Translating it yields CASSTKDRGFWYTEAFF.